This record looks at one T cell receptor beta chain sequence and its context. The V end was cut by 1 base, the J end by 6 bases, with 15 bases between. Germline-derived CDR1 and CDR2 are MGHRA and YSYEKL. CDR3 length: 15 residues. This entry comes from a study of hypomethylating agent response in myelodysplastic syndrome. Study details: Non-responders met neither complete response nor hematologic improvement criteria, which defined response.

Per the original data handling: About 1.6% of 150,000 to 200,000 clonotypes matched previously reported viral-epitope-specific VDJdb entries. The assay was immunoSEQ multiplex PCR, and TCRdb's table has in-frame clones only and misses some. Clone size and the V and J calls come from that table; the DNA yielded D and trimming. The table has approximately 10,000 clones, 83% seen once. The material was bone marrow, obtained before or after starting hypomethylating agent treatment for myelodysplastic syndrome (not recorded which). This TCR was recovered from a human donor with myelodysplastic syndrome. This sequence joins TRBV4-1 and TRBJ2-5, with D uncertain. CDR3 in amino acids: CASSQGGRLRKTQYF. CDR3 sequence (DNA): TGCGCCAGCAGCCAAGGAGGTCGACTGCGGAAGACCCAGTACTTC.